A single TCR beta chain is shown here with its context. The sample belongs to a study of blood T cell repertoires in COVID-19. Study-wide context: The United States, Italy and Spain provided the acute and convalescent COVID-19 samples. In each case, the material was cDNA or gDNA derived from T cells, B-cell-depleted T cells, or PBMCs.

Per the authors' pipeline: By means of reference gene primer amplification, nucleated cell counts were estimated. Some clones are missing from TCRdb's copy, which holds only in-frame ones; the method was immunoSEQ multiplex PCR. V and J calls and clone size are as listed in that table; D and trimming were resolved from the DNA. Of under 250,000 clones listed, about 90% are singletons. Sequencing input: peripheral blood. This sequence originates from a man aged 18 to 29 with active or convalescent COVID-19.

This CDR3 reads CASSQDSTGVNIQYF. The CDR3, as DNA: TGCGCCAGCAGCCAAGATAGTACGGGGGTGAACATTCAGTACTTC. This chain uses TRBV4-3 with TRBJ2-4, with D possibly matching TRBD2 (6 bases). V was clipped by 0 bases and J by 7 bases, with 13 bases between them. Germline-derived CDR1 and CDR2 are LGHNA and YSLEER. The CDR3 contains 15 residues.